This T cell receptor beta chain was identified during a study of T cells after yellow fever vaccination. On the study more broadly: It was SMART-Seq v4 Ultra Low Input that prepared the fractions with low cell numbers. General observations from the study: The presence of abundant clonotypes contaminating from the bulk population was possible in FACS-sorted repertoires. In post-booster samples, most primary-vaccination clones reappeared (about 95% CD4, about 91% CD8).

In this sample, this clonotype turned up many times. What it binds is unknown. MiXCR, run by TCRdb on the 5' RACE reads, gives a single entry per CDR3 protein. The sample records about 220,000 distinct CDR3 sequences, around 6.7% being singletons. V was trimmed by 3 bases and J by 3 bases, leaving 8 bases between them. The CDR3 length is 13 residues. Germline CDR1 is ENHRY and CDR2 is SYGVKD. The V and J genes are TRBV10-3 and TRBJ1-2; D may be TRBD1 (5 bases). The origin of this receptor is a man aged 30-40 years who received the YFV17D yellow fever vaccine. This specimen consisted of CD4+ T cells sorted from PBMCs, obtained on the day of the yellow fever booster vaccination. CDR3 in DNA: TGTGCCATCAGTGACGGGGACGACTATGGCTACACCTTC. It is translated as CAISDGDDYGYTF.